This entry features one T cell receptor beta chain sequence. As yet, its antigen is unknown. Researchers ran the PCR with 60 Vbeta and 13 Jbeta primers. Data came from immunoSEQ multiplex PCR; TCRdb stores just in-frame clones and leaves some out. Here the sample spans 180,000 or so clones, 70% to 80% being singletons. This record belongs to a study of cytomegalovirus exposure and HLA in healthy donors. V was trimmed by 9 bases and J by 1 base, leaving 13 bases between them. The CDR3 covers 14 residues. Germline V gene lookup returns CDR1 LNHNV and CDR2 YYDKDF (reference sequence). Whole-study findings and limits: In a later analysis, an Asian-associated ancestry cluster reportedly showed fewer N-insertions than the 666-donor mean. Analyzed later, most CMV-associated TCR beta chains appeared HLA-restricted. The authors listed 164 TCR beta chains as cytomegalovirus-associated.

The chain has TRBV15 and TRBJ1-5; D not certain. The material sequenced was PBMCs. The sequence was collected from a woman aged 45-65 years in good health and CMV-seronegative. CDR3: CATAVPLSNQPQHF. In DNA, the CDR3 is TGTGCCACTGCGGTTCCGCTAAGCAATCAGCCCCAGCATTTT.